These 21 T cell receptor beta chains were all obtained from the same sample, sequenced in a study of T cell changes during pregnancy in multiple sclerosis. Profiled with immunoSEQ multiplex PCR; TCRdb holds only in-frame clones, not every one. The sample holds more than 85,000 clones, approximately 90% seen once. The source material was peripheral blood, sampled in the second trimester of pregnancy. These receptors all come from a female donor with multiple sclerosis, enrolled in a pregnancy study.

The J gene is TRBJ1-3, the V gene TRBV5-4; D perhaps matches TRBD1 (5 bases). Looked up from germline, CDR1 is SGHNT and CDR2 is YYREEE (reference sequence). The CDR3 has 16 residues. Trimming removed 0 bases from V and 0 bases from J, with 10 bases in between. CDR3 loop: CASSLDRSRSGNTIYF. For the CDR3, the DNA is TGTGCCAGCAGCTTGGACAGGAGTCGCTCTGGAAACACCATATATTTT.

The chain carries TRBV27 and TRBJ2-3, with TRBD2 identical over 7 bases. Germline V CDR1 and CDR2: MNHEY, SMNVEV (reference sequence). CDR3 length: 17 amino acids. The chain's CDR3 is CAGPSGFCHWRTDTQYF. CDR3 DNA sequence: TGTGCGGGTCCTAGCGGATTTTGCCACTGGCGCACAGATACGCAGTATTTT.

This chain links TRBV7-9 with TRBJ2-2; D might be TRBD2 (6 bases). Germline CDR1 and CDR2: SEHNR and FQNEAQ (reference sequence). V lost 3 bases to trimming and J lost 4 bases, with 9 bases between them. CDR3 size: 14 residues. CDR3: CASSLLASTGELFF. CDR3 sequence (DNA): TGTGCCAGCAGCTTGCTAGCGAGCACCGGGGAGCTGTTTTTT.

V gene TRBV7-9 combines with J gene TRBJ1-6; 7 nucleotides line up with TRBD1. CDR1 SEHNR and CDR2 FQNEAQ come from the germline V gene (reference sequence). V shed 5 bases and J 9 bases; nucleotides not matched to a gene: 7. The CDR3 is made up of 14 amino acids. The CDR3 bases are TGTGCCAGCAGCCCACAGGGGAAAGGTTCACCCCTCCACTTT. This sequence encodes CASSPQGKGSPLHF. Supplemented by reference TRBV7-9 and TRBJ1-6, the full variable domain reads DTGVSQNPRHKITKRGQNVTFRCDPISEHNRLYWYRQTLGQGPEFLTYFQNEAQLEKSRLLSDRFSAERPKGSFSTLEIQRTEQGDSAMYLCASSPQGKGSPLHFGNGTRLTVT.

The chain joins TRBV7-2 to TRBJ1-4, with D perhaps TRBD1 (6 bases). Per germline, CDR1 SGHTA and CDR2 FQGNSA. CDR3 size: 15 residues. V was clipped by 5 bases and J by 8 bases, with 18 bases between them. CDR3 sequence (DNA): TGTGCCAGCAGCGCCCGAGGGGGGGCTCAGGAAAAACTGTTTTTT. This codes for CASSARGGAQEKLFF.

The chain couples TRBV28 to TRBJ2-7; 7 bases fit TRBD1. V lost 6 bases, J lost 3 bases, and 5 bases stayed unmatched. CDR1 and CDR2 from the germline V gene are MDHEN and SYDVKM. The CDR3 loop spans 13 amino acids. CDR3: CASRLTGVYEQYF. In nucleotides, the CDR3 is TGTGCCAGCAGACTCACAGGGGTCTACGAGCAGTACTTC.

The V and J genes are TRBV7-9 and TRBJ2-7; tentative D call: TRBD2 (5 bases). The CDR3 is 15 amino acids. The germline V gene has CDR1 SEHNR and CDR2 FQNEAQ (reference sequence). Trimming pared 1 base from V and 7 bases from J, leaving 17 bases between. The chain's CDR3 is CASSLVPDPGMEQYF. The DNA of the CDR3 is TGTGCCAGCAGCTTAGTGCCGGATCCGGGGATGGAGCAGTACTTC. The variable domain in full, with the rest retrieved from reference TRBV7-9 and TRBJ2-7, is DTGVSQNPRHKITKRGQNVTFRCDPISEHNRLYWYRQTLGQGPEFLTYFQNEAQLEKSRLLSDRFSAERPKGSFSTLEIQRTEQGDSAMYLCASSLVPDPGMEQYFGPGTRLTVT.

V gene TRBV28 combines with J gene TRBJ1-4; D gene uncertain. The germline V gene encodes CDR1 MDHEN and CDR2 SYDVKM. CDR3 length equals 15 residues. With 5 bases removed from V and 5 bases from J, the gap between germline ends came to 15 bases. The CDR3 reads CASSPTGIRNEKLFF. The CDR3 nucleotides are TGTGCCAGCAGTCCGACCGGGATACGGAATGAAAAACTGTTTTTT. The variable domain in full, with the rest retrieved from reference TRBV28 and TRBJ1-4, is DVKVTQSSRYLVKRTGEKVFLECVQDMDHENMFWYRQDPGLGLRLIYFSYDVKMKEKGDIPEGYSVSREKKERFSLILESASTNQTSMYLCASSPTGIRNEKLFFGSGTQLSVL.

The chain recombines TRBV30 with TRBJ1-3, with D perhaps TRBD1 (6 bases). The CDR3 covers 17 residues. From germline, CDR1 is GTSNPN and CDR2 SVGIG (reference sequence). Deletions cut 3 bases from V and 0 bases from J, with 18 bases between. CDR3 region: CAWRPPRIQGSGNTIYF. The CDR3 region has the DNA TGTGCCTGGAGACCCCCTCGTATACAGGGCTCTGGAAACACCATATATTTT.

The chain recombines TRBV5-8 with TRBJ1-6; tentatively, D is TRBD1 (6 bases). Trimming pared 0 bases from V and 10 bases from J, leaving 17 bases between. Germline lookup yields CDR1 SGHTS and CDR2 YDEGEE. This CDR3 has 16 amino acids. CDR3 in amino acids: CASSLGRSTGSSPLHF. The CDR3 DNA sequence: TGTGCCAGCAGCTTGGGCAGGTCCACAGGGAGCTCACCCCTCCACTTT.

The chain recombines TRBV27 with TRBJ2-5; 7 bases match TRBD2. The CDR3 is 16 residues long. J lost 3 bases, V lost 6 bases, and 13 bases had no gene match. Germline V gene lookup returns CDR1 MNHEY and CDR2 SMNVEV (reference sequence). CDR3 nucleotide sequence: TGTGCCAGCAGACGTCGCCCGACTAGCAGAGAAGAGACCCAGTACTTC. Its protein product is CASRRRPTSREETQYF.

CDR3 sequence: CASSSGLAGILQETQYF. The CDR3 DNA reads TGTGCCAGCAGTTCCGGACTAGCGGGGATACTTCAAGAGACCCAGTACTTC. The chain recombines TRBV2 with TRBJ2-5, with TRBD2 matching over 12 bases. This CDR3 comprises 17 residues. With V trimmed by 5 bases and J by 2 bases, 9 bases remained unmatched. Germline V gene sequence: CDR1 SNHLY, CDR2 FYNNEI.

This clone was detected a few times. This chain links TRBV5-1 with TRBJ2-2, with 7 bases matching TRBD1. There are 16 residues in the CDR3. J lost 5 bases, V lost 0 bases, and 7 bases had no gene match. Germline CDR1 and CDR2: SGHRS and YFSETQ. The chain's CDR3 is CASSLVGGSRTGELFF. DNA of the CDR3: TGCGCCAGCAGCTTGGTAGGGGGCAGTCGAACCGGGGAGCTGTTTTTT.

The V and J genes are TRBV1 and TRBJ2-7; the table calls TRBD2, which could not be checked here. TRBV1 is a pseudogene. The CDR3 has 16 amino acids. In nucleotides, the CDR3 is TGCACCAGCAGCCGAGGTCTTAGCGACCATACCTACGAGCAGTACTTC. It specifies CTSSRGLSDHTYEQYF.

This chain links TRBV5-8 with TRBJ2-1; 13 bases fit TRBD2. The CDR3 extends over 15 amino acids. The trim removed 2 bases at V and 7 bases at J, leaving 3 bases unmatched. CDR1 is SGHTS, CDR2 YDEGEE, per germline. This CDR3 is CASSFPGLAGNEQFF. The CDR3 nucleotides read TGTGCCAGCAGCTTTCCGGGACTAGCGGGGAATGAGCAGTTCTTC.

This chain links TRBV7-6 with TRBJ1-1, with 9 bases that match TRBD1. The V gene's germline CDR1 is SGHVS and CDR2 FNYEAQ. With 5 bases clipped from V and 1 base from J, the junction kept 5 bases outside the gene matches. The CDR3 spans 15 residues. The CDR3 DNA follows: TGTGCCAGCAGCGGACGGGACAGGGAGAACACTGAAGCTTTCTTT. It yields the protein CASSGRDRENTEAFF.

The rearrangement uses TRBV19 and TRBJ1-2; D is undetermined. The CDR3 sequence is 12 residues long. Germline V gene data show CDR1 as LNHDA and CDR2 as SQIVND (reference sequence). The V end was cut by 1 base, the J end by 6 bases, with 6 bases between. DNA for the CDR3: TGTGCCAGTAGTATAGGAGGGCATGGCTACACCTTC. Its translation: CASSIGGHGYTF.

The rearrangement links TRBV29-1 to TRBJ2-7, with 9 bases that match TRBD2. The J segment lost 7 bases and the V segment lost 4 bases, leaving 5 bases of the junction unmatched. CDR1 and CDR2 from the germline V gene are SQVTM and ANQGSEA. This CDR3 region has 12 residues. This CDR3 reads CSVGTSEIEQYF. The CDR3 nucleotides are TGCAGCGTTGGGACTAGCGAGATTGAGCAGTACTTC.

The table lists this clone with a count of one. The rearrangement links TRBV28 to TRBJ1-2; the D gene is possibly TRBD1 (6 bases). This CDR3 has 14 residues. Germline CDR1 is MDHEN and CDR2 is SYDVKM. The V and J ends lost 5 bases and 0 bases respectively, with 10 bases between them. The CDR3: CASSAAGANYGYTF. The CDR3 region has the DNA TGTGCCAGCAGTGCGGCAGGGGCTAACTATGGCTACACCTTC.

The chain has TRBV5-6 and TRBJ2-7; a possible D gene is TRBD1 (6 bases). V lost 3 bases to trimming and J lost 2 bases, with 15 bases between them. Germline CDR1 SGHDT, CDR2 YYEEEE. This CDR3 contains 15 residues. CDR3 sequence (DNA): TGTGCCAGCAGCTCCGTCGGACAGCGCCCCTACGAGCAGTACTTC. Translated, it gives CASSSVGQRPYEQYF.

The chain carries TRBV7-9 and TRBJ2-7; the match to TRBD1 covers 7 bases. The CDR3 runs to 15 residues. Germline trimming cut 5 bases from V and 3 bases from J; bases unmatched to any gene: 10. Germline CDR1 SEHNR, CDR2 FQNEAQ (reference sequence). The CDR3 reads CASSPQGDLFYEQYF. CDR3 nucleotide sequence: TGTGCCAGCAGCCCCCAGGGGGACCTTTTCTACGAGCAGTACTTC.